This T cell receptor (beta chain) derives from a study of T cell clonotyping in hematopoietic cell transplantation. The study, taken as a whole, reports: Graft donor and pretransplant recipient Inverse Simpson Index values predicted broader posttransplant TCR diversity. Few recipient clonotypes overlapped donors; over 95% were de novo at given depth. Pathologically expanded recipient clonotypes increased progressively from day 30 to day 180 as diversity fell.

On this clone itself: Antigen specificity is unknown.

The data were produced by immunoSEQ multiplex PCR, yet TCRdb's version contains in-frame clones alone and is incomplete. The profile shows 15,000 to 20,000 clones, over 65% of them singletons. V lost 2 bases and J lost 7, with 9 bases in between. The CDR3 is made up of 14 amino acids. CDR1 and CDR2 from the germline V gene are SGHTA and FQGNSA. Blood collection times were about day -28 and days 30, 100, 180 posttransplant. The sequences come from PBMCs, collected 100 days after allogeneic stem cell transplant. This sequence joins TRBV7-2 and TRBJ1-6; D ambiguous. The TCR originated in a male patient aged 55 to 69 who had an allogeneic stem cell transplant from a related donor, so the T cells may come from the graft donor. Some clones in this sample may be carry-over from other donors' samples. The CDR3 here is CASSLSGKNSPLHF. DNA for the CDR3: TGTGCCAGCAGCTTATCGGGGAAGAATTCACCCCTCCACTTT.